Following are 27 T cell receptor beta chains from one sample sequenced in a study of Ad26.COV2.S vaccination and SARS-CoV-2 variants. Treatment of the sample: about 20 received Ad26.COV2.S at low or high dose, single or two shots; about 5 received placebo; per-sample allocation not given. Collection of samples fell on day 63 after the first vaccine or placebo injection. The assay was immunoSEQ multiplex PCR, and TCRdb's table has in-frame clones only and misses some. The sample lists around 450,000 clones; approximately 88% were seen once. The sequences come from peripheral blood, collected in a trial of Ad26.COV2.S vaccine versus placebo. These receptors came from a person aged 18-65 years who received the Ad26.COV2.S COVID-19 vaccine or a placebo.

The rearrangement uses TRBV2 and TRBJ2-6; tentative D call: TRBD1 (5 bases). Trimming cost V 1 base and J 1 base, with 8 bases left between them. The CDR3 runs to 16 residues. The germline gives CDR1 SNHLY, CDR2 FYNNEI. The chain's CDR3 is CASSEDPGSGANVLTF. The CDR3 bases are TGTGCCAGCAGTGAAGATCCAGGGTCTGGGGCCAACGTCCTGACTTTC.

The rearrangement uses TRBV3-1 (or the pseudogene TRBV3-2) and TRBJ1-4, with D hard to call. V lost 3 bases and J 7 bases, leaving 27 bases between the germline ends. Germline lookup yields CDR1 LGHDT and CDR2 YNNKEL (reference sequence). There are 19 residues in the CDR3. The chain's CDR3 is CASSQNPTGPRNVGEKLFF. In nucleotides, the CDR3 is TGTGCCAGCAGCCAGAATCCTACCGGGCCCCGAAACGTTGGTGAAAAACTGTTTTTT.

This clone has just one count. V usage is TRBV11-2 and J usage is TRBJ1-1; D call uncertain. Germline V CDR1 and CDR2: SGHAT, FQNNGV. Trimming removed 5 bases at V and 5 bases at J, with 9 bases between. The CDR3 consists of 12 residues. CDR3 bases: TGTGCCAGCAGCGCGTTTTCGACTGAAGCTTTCTTT. It codes for CASSAFSTEAFF.

V and J are TRBV7-6 and TRBJ1-4; 9 bases fit TRBD1. CDR1 SGHVS and CDR2 FNYEAQ come from the germline V gene. Trimming took 5 bases from V and 6 from J; bases not matched to a gene: 7. The CDR3 totals 15 residues. The CDR3 region has the DNA TGTGCCAGCAGCCGCGATACAGGGGGCGATGAAAAACTGTTTTTT. Translated: CASSRDTGGDEKLFF.

The chain couples TRBV27 to TRBJ1-1; 7 bases line up with TRBD1. With V trimmed by 5 bases and J by 2 bases, 8 bases remained unmatched. The V gene's germline CDR1 is MNHEY and CDR2 SMNVEV (reference sequence). CDR3 length: 15 residues. The CDR3 is CASSPTGDPNTEAFF. The CDR3 DNA is TGTGCCAGCAGTCCTACAGGGGACCCTAACACTGAAGCTTTCTTT.

The chain uses TRBV28 and TRBJ2-5, with D perhaps matching TRBD1 (5 bases). The CDR3 is 15 amino acids. Germline CDR1 is MDHEN and CDR2 is SYDVKM. V was clipped by 4 bases and J by 1 base, with 13 bases between them. The CDR3: CASSSGRRVQETQYF. The CDR3 nucleotides read TGTGCCAGCAGTTCCGGACGCAGGGTCCAAGAGACCCAGTACTTC.

This clone was detected once. This rearrangement joins TRBV30 to TRBJ2-7, with unresolved D. V lost 1 base to trimming and J lost 2 bases, with 9 bases between them. Germline V gene data show CDR1 as GTSNPN and CDR2 as SVGIG (reference sequence). The CDR3 sequence is 13 residues long. The CDR3 sequence: CAWSAGIAYEQYF. The CDR3, as DNA: TGTGCCTGGAGTGCTGGGATAGCCTACGAGCAGTACTTC.

This chain links TRBV28 with TRBJ2-7; D is perhaps TRBD1 (6 bases). CDR1 MDHEN and CDR2 SYDVKM come from the germline V gene. The CDR3 sequence is 15 residues long. V lost 6 bases to trimming and J lost 3 bases, with 18 bases between them. The chain's CDR3 is CASSPVQGRLYEQYF. The CDR3 DNA sequence: TGTGCCAGCAGCCCGGTCCAGGGGCGACTCTACGAGCAGTACTTC. Full variable domain (outside the CDR3, taken from reference TRBV28 and TRBJ2-7): DVKVTQSSRYLVKRTGEKVFLECVQDMDHENMFWYRQDPGLGLRLIYFSYDVKMKEKGDIPEGYSVSREKKERFSLILESASTNQTSMYLCASSPVQGRLYEQYFGPGTRLTVT.

The chain employs TRBV6-5 and TRBJ2-7; TRBD2 might be the D (6 bases). Germline lookup yields CDR1 MNHEY and CDR2 SVGAGI. The V gene lost 7 bases and the J gene lost 4 bases, with 20 bases spanning the gap. This CDR3 is built from 15 residues. The CDR3 sequence: CASTHRFQGGYEQYF. The CDR3 DNA reads as TGTGCCAGCACCCACCGGTTCCAGGGAGGATACGAGCAGTACTTC.

The gene calls are TRBV6-5 and TRBJ1-3, with D unclear. This CDR3 has 14 amino acids. Germline V gene lookup returns CDR1 MNHEY and CDR2 SVGAGI. V was clipped by 6 bases and J by 1 base, with 10 bases between them. CDR3 sequence reads: CASSPAGSGNTIYF. For the CDR3, the DNA is TGTGCCAGCAGCCCAGCGGGTTCTGGAAACACCATATATTTT.

The chain is built from TRBV11-2 and TRBJ2-6, with TRBD1 as a possible D gene (5 bases). The CDR3 consists of 16 residues. Between the trimmed V and J ends, which lost 2 bases and 2 bases, there was a span of 10 bases. CDR1 and CDR2 from the germline V gene are SGHAT and FQNNGV. The CDR3 DNA reads as TGTGCCAGCAGCTTAAATCCAGGGCCTGGGGCCAACGTCCTGACTTTC. Protein sequence: CASSLNPGPGANVLTF.

The V gene is TRBV15, the J gene TRBJ1-3; D not certain. Germline CDR1 reads LNHNV; CDR2 reads YYDKDF (reference sequence). V lost 0 bases to trimming and J lost 0 bases, with 9 bases between them. CDR3 size: 16 residues. This chain's CDR3 is CATSRDPPDSGNTIYF. The CDR3 DNA follows: TGTGCCACCAGCAGAGATCCCCCGGACTCTGGAAACACCATATATTTT.

The rearrangement uses TRBV21-1 and TRBJ2-7; TRBD1, as called in the table, went unchecked against the DNA. TRBV21-1 has pseudogene status. The CDR3 sequence is 15 residues long. The CDR3 sequence: CASSQQGRLPYEQYF. In nucleotides, the CDR3 is TGTGCCAGCAGCCAACAGGGGCGGCTTCCCTACGAGCAGTACTTC.

The rearrangement joins TRBV7-9 to TRBJ2-3; 12 bases agree with TRBD2. Germline loops: CDR1 SEHNR, CDR2 FQNEAQ (reference sequence). With 5 bases clipped from V and 4 bases from J, the junction kept 10 bases outside the gene matches. The CDR3 covers 17 residues. The CDR3 DNA follows: TGTGCCAGCAGCCATCGCCCTAGCGGGGGGGCCGCAGATACGCAGTATTTT. Amino acids: CASSHRPSGGAADTQYF.

This clone was counted a single time. The chain employs TRBV4-3 and TRBJ1-5; a possible D gene is TRBD1 (5 bases). V gave up 3 bases and J gave up 1 base, with 10 bases separating them. The CDR3 is made up of 15 amino acids. Looked up from germline, CDR1 is LGHNA and CDR2 is YSLEER. The CDR3 is CASSHSAGSNQPQHF. CDR3 DNA: TGCGCCAGCAGCCATTCAGCAGGGAGCAATCAGCCCCAGCATTTT.

The rearrangement links TRBV7-3 to TRBJ2-5; 10 nucleotides line up with TRBD1. The CDR3 runs 16 residues. The V gene's germline CDR1 is SGHTA and CDR2 FQGTGA. With V trimmed by 4 bases and J by 5 bases, 10 bases remained unmatched. The CDR3 spells CASSSIGTGDRETQYF. The CDR3 coding sequence is TGTGCCAGCAGCTCCATAGGGACAGGGGATAGGGAGACCCAGTACTTC.

The sample holds one count of this clone. The rearrangement uses TRBV5-1 and TRBJ2-3; 14 nucleotides match TRBD2. The CDR3 is made up of 16 amino acids. Germline CDR1 is SGHRS and CDR2 is YFSETQ. Unmatched junction bases numbered 3, after V lost 2 bases and J lost 4 bases. The CDR3 region is CASSLGLAGGPDTQYF. The CDR3 DNA sequence: TGCGCCAGCAGCTTAGGACTAGCGGGGGGCCCAGATACGCAGTATTTT. The variable domain in full, completed from reference TRBV5-1 and TRBJ2-3, reads KAGVTQTPRYLIKTRGQQVTLSCSPISGHRSVSWYQQTPGQGLQFLFEYFSETQRNKGNFPGRFSGRQFSNSRSEMNVSTLELGDSALYLCASSLGLAGGPDTQYFGPGTRLTVL.

The gene calls are TRBV5-4 and TRBJ2-2; no reliable D call. Deletions cut 4 bases from V and 6 bases from J, with 16 bases between. This CDR3 has 15 amino acids. Germline values: CDR1 SGHNT, CDR2 YYREEE (reference sequence). CDR3 protein: CASSRGQAGAGELFF. The DNA of the CDR3 is TGTGCCAGCAGCCGTGGCCAGGCTGGCGCCGGGGAGCTGTTTTTT. Filled out from reference TRBV5-4 and TRBJ2-2, the complete variable domain reads ETGVTQSPTHLIKTRGQQVTLRCSSQSGHNTVSWYQQALGQGPQFIFQYYREEENGRGNFPPRFSGLQFPNYSSELNVNALELDDSALYLCASSRGQAGAGELFFGEGSRLTVL.

The chain couples TRBV19 to TRBJ1-1; unclear D gene. The CDR3 is made up of 12 amino acids. V was shortened by 5 bases and J by 6 bases, with 10 bases between the two germline ends. Germline V gene lookup returns CDR1 LNHDA and CDR2 SQIVND (reference sequence). The CDR3 sequence is CASSLPLAEAFF. The DNA for the CDR3 is TGTGCCAGTAGTCTTCCACTCGCTGAAGCTTTCTTT.

The V and J genes are TRBV6-5 and TRBJ2-7; 9 nucleotides match TRBD1. The germline V gene encodes CDR1 MNHEY and CDR2 SVGAGI. Trimming at V came to 0 bases and at J to 6 bases, leaving 9 bases not matched to a gene. CDR3 length: 16 residues. CDR3 sequence reads: CASSYSSGTGISEQYF. The CDR3 DNA reads as TGTGCCAGCAGTTACTCGTCCGGGACAGGGATTTCCGAGCAGTACTTC.

The J gene is TRBJ1-4, the V gene TRBV10-3, with unresolved D. CDR3 length equals 16 residues. Germline V CDR1 and CDR2: ENHRY, SYGVKD. Trimming took off 1 base at V and 2 bases at J, with 11 bases between the two ends. This CDR3 reads CAISEWSALTNEKLFF. CDR3 in DNA: TGTGCCATCAGTGAGTGGTCGGCCCTCACTAATGAAAAACTGTTTTTT.

This sequence joins TRBV5-4 and TRBJ2-1; 12 positions match TRBD2. Per germline, CDR1 SGHNT and CDR2 YYREEE (reference sequence). V lost 4 bases to trimming and J lost 4 bases; unmatched junction nucleotides: 3. The CDR3 consists of 15 residues. CDR3 nucleotide sequence: TGTGCCAGCAGCCTAACTAGCGGGGGGTACAATGAGCAGTTCTTC. Translating gives CASSLTSGGYNEQFF.

This chain uses TRBV6-2 or TRBV6-3 with TRBJ2-1, with TRBD1 matching 7 bases. V shed 2 bases and J 3 bases; nucleotides not matched to a gene: 4. Germline loops: CDR1 MNHEY, CDR2 SVGEGT. CDR3 size: 15 residues. The CDR3 sequence: CASSYRDSLYNEQFF. The CDR3 region has the DNA TGTGCCAGCAGTTACCGGGACAGCCTCTACAATGAGCAGTTCTTC.

The rearrangement uses TRBV3-1 (or the pseudogene TRBV3-2) and TRBJ1-2; TRBD1 might be the D (6 bases). The CDR3 is 14 amino acids. Trimming left V 3 bases short and J 4 bases short, with 12 bases between. CDR1 and CDR2 from the germline V gene are LGHDT and YNNKEL (reference sequence). The CDR3 sequence is CASSQFRGGYGYTF. The DNA of the CDR3 is TGTGCCAGCAGCCAGTTCAGGGGAGGCTATGGCTACACCTTC.

The chain joins TRBV28 to TRBJ2-5, with a possible D match to TRBD2 (5 bases). The CDR3 runs 15 residues. CDR1 is MDHEN, CDR2 SYDVKM, per germline. The V end was cut by 8 bases, the J end by 0 bases, with 16 bases between. The CDR3 region is CASPPMRANQETQYF. In DNA form, the CDR3 reads TGTGCCAGCCCCCCCATGAGGGCAAACCAAGAGACCCAGTACTTC.

This chain connects TRBV24-1 to TRBJ2-5, with 7 bases matching TRBD1. The V segment lost 3 bases and the J segment 1 base; nucleotides outside the gene matches: 7. In germline, CDR1 is KGHDR, CDR2 SFDVKD. CDR3 length equals 16 residues. CDR3 nucleotide sequence: TGTGCCACCAGTGATCGGACAGGCACAATCCAAGAGACCCAGTACTTC. It codes for CATSDRTGTIQETQYF.

The rearrangement uses TRBV5-4 and TRBJ2-7; D possibly corresponds to TRBD1 (5 bases). Germline lookup yields CDR1 SGHNT and CDR2 YYREEE (reference sequence). The CDR3 length is 16 residues. Trimming pared 2 bases from V and 3 bases from J, leaving 18 bases between. As DNA, the CDR3 is TGTGCCAGCAGCTTAGATAGGCCAAGGGGCGACTACGAGCAGTACTTC. Amino acid sequence: CASSLDRPRGDYEQYF.